The 16 T cell receptor beta chains below were found in one sample sequenced in a study of Ad26.COV2.S vaccination and SARS-CoV-2 variants. Clones were read by immunoSEQ multiplex PCR, and TCRdb kept only the in-frame ones, dropping some. The sample carries about 370,000 clones, over 75% recorded once. Treatment specified: roughly 18 received Ad26.COV2.S at low or high dose, single or two shots; about 5 received placebo; per-sample allocation not given. Day 63 after the first injection of vaccine or placebo was the sampling time. The sequenced sample was peripheral blood, obtained in a trial of Ad26.COV2.S vaccine versus placebo. The source of these receptors is a person between 18 and 60 years old who received the Ad26.COV2.S COVID-19 vaccine or a placebo.

The chain has TRBV7-6 and TRBJ2-1; D perhaps matches TRBD1 (6 bases). Germline V lookup: CDR1 SGHVS, CDR2 FNYEAQ. The CDR3 sequence is 15 residues long. V shed 6 bases and J shed 9 bases, with 21 bases lying between them. CDR3 amino acids: CASSSVQGFQGEQFF. The DNA of the CDR3 is TGTGCCAGCAGTTCGGTACAGGGTTTTCAGGGTGAGCAGTTCTTC.

As regards this clone: This CDR3 is also generated by other DNA sequences in the sample. V is TRBV28 and J is TRBJ1-2; 7 bases agree with TRBD1. The CDR3 spans 13 residues. Germline-derived CDR1 and CDR2 are MDHEN and SYDVKM. J gave up 3 bases and V 5 bases, and 3 bases lay outside the gene matches. CDR3 sequence reads: CASSIQGYYGYTF. CDR3 in DNA: TGTGCCAGCAGTATACAGGGGTACTATGGCTACACCTTC.

The chain is built from TRBV6-2 or TRBV6-3 and TRBJ2-2; 10 bases align to TRBD2. Germline trimming cut 0 bases from V and 4 bases from J; bases unmatched to any gene: 8. Germline loops: CDR1 MNHEY, CDR2 SVGEGT. The CDR3 totals 18 residues. CDR3 DNA: TGTGCCAGCAGTTACTCGAGCGGGAGGGCCCCGGTCACCGGGGAGCTGTTTTTT. It translates to CASSYSSGRAPVTGELFF.

The rearrangement uses TRBV29-1 and TRBJ2-7; 8 bases line up with TRBD1. Germline loops: CDR1 SQVTM, CDR2 ANQGSEA. J lost 2 bases, V lost 3 bases, and 3 bases had no gene match. The CDR3 has 13 amino acids. CDR3 protein: CSVEGTGTYEQYF. As DNA, the CDR3 is TGCAGCGTTGAGGGGACAGGAACCTACGAGCAGTACTTC.

The chain links TRBV24-1 to TRBJ2-1; weak D call: TRBD1 (5 bases). With 10 bases removed from V and 7 bases from J, the gap between germline ends came to 16 bases. This CDR3 spans 13 amino acids. The germline V gene encodes CDR1 KGHDR and CDR2 SFDVKD. Written as DNA, the CDR3 is TGTGCCACGACAGACCGGACCGATAATGAGCAGTTCTTC. Its protein product is CATTDRTDNEQFF.

V usage is TRBV28 and J usage is TRBJ2-7, with D perhaps TRBD1 (6 bases). Per the germline V gene, CDR1 is MDHEN and CDR2 is SYDVKM. The CDR3 is made up of 17 amino acids. Between the trimmed V and J ends, which lost 7 bases and 0 bases, there was a span of 22 bases. CDR3 sequence reads: CASKPGQSIRSSYEQYF. CDR3 in DNA: TGTGCCAGCAAACCGGGACAATCAATCCGCAGCTCCTACGAGCAGTACTTC.

V usage is TRBV12-3 or TRBV12-4 and J usage is TRBJ2-3, with D unresolved. CDR3 length equals 13 residues. V was trimmed by 0 bases and J by 15 bases, leaving 16 bases between them. Here the CDR3 reads CASSLAPGPRCYF. The CDR3 nucleotides are TGTGCCAGCAGTTTAGCGCCGGGCCCGCGCTGTTATTTT.

This CDR3 reads CAISVRGEGFGNTIYF. In DNA form, the CDR3 reads TGTGCCATCAGTGTCAGGGGCGAAGGGTTTGGAAACACCATATATTTT. This chain links TRBV10-3 with TRBJ1-3; TRBD1 might be the D (6 bases). CDR1 and CDR2 from the germline V gene are ENHRY and SYGVKD. Trimming removed 4 bases from V and 3 bases from J, with 16 bases in between. The CDR3 has 16 amino acids.

V is TRBV21-1 and J is TRBJ1-5; the DNA was not used to check the table's D call, TRBD1. TRBV21-1 is classified as a pseudogene. The CDR3 runs to 17 residues. The DNA for the CDR3 is TGTGCCAGCAGAAATGAAGCCGGGACAGACGATAATCAGCCCCAGCATTTT. This translates into CASRNEAGTDDNQPQHF.

The J gene is TRBJ2-2, the V gene TRBV11-3, with 8 bases lining up with TRBD1. The CDR3 is 17 residues long. Germline trimming cut 5 bases from V and 4 bases from J; bases unmatched to any gene: 12. Germline CDR1 SGHNT, CDR2 YENEEA. CDR3 sequence: CASSKSGPGTGTGELFF. The CDR3 bases are TGTGCCAGCAGCAAATCCGGGCCTGGGACAGGCACCGGGGAGCTGTTTTTT.

This chain connects TRBV2 to TRBJ1-1, with D unresolved. Trimming pared 2 bases from V and 2 bases from J, leaving 9 bases between. CDR3 length equals 14 residues. The germline V gene encodes CDR1 SNHLY and CDR2 FYNNEI. CDR3 DNA sequence: TGTGCCAGCAGTGAAAACGGGCAAAACACTGAAGCTTTCTTT. Its protein product is CASSENGQNTEAFF.

The gene calls are TRBV7-9 and TRBJ2-3, with D uncertain. V was clipped by 4 bases and J by 2 bases, with 7 bases between them. The CDR3 runs to 13 residues. From germline, CDR1 is SEHNR and CDR2 FQNEAQ (reference sequence). The CDR3 loop is CASSSPSTDTQYF. The DNA of the CDR3 is TGTGCCAGCAGCTCCCCGTCCACAGATACGCAGTATTTT.

In this sample, this clone turned up a few times. J is TRBJ2-7 and V is TRBV9, with 9 bases lining up with TRBD2. Per the germline V gene, CDR1 is SGDLS and CDR2 is YYNGEE. V trimming: 0 bases; J trimming: 3 bases; junction bases outside the gene matches: 7. The CDR3 extends over 16 amino acids. For the CDR3, the DNA is TGTGCCAGCAGCGTAGCCGGGACTAGCATTCTCTACGAGCAGTACTTC. Encoded protein: CASSVAGTSILYEQYF.

The chain employs TRBV6-5 and TRBJ1-6; D unclear. Trimming shortened V by 6 bases and J by 2 bases, and 11 bases separated the two germline ends. The CDR3 loop spans 15 amino acids. CDR1 MNHEY and CDR2 SVGAGI come from the germline V gene. The CDR3 DNA sequence: TGTGCCAGCAGGCCGACGCCAACCTATAATTCACCCCTCCACTTT. This gives the protein CASRPTPTYNSPLHF.

The chain links TRBV7-2 to TRBJ1-1; perhaps TRBD1 as D (5 bases). CDR1 SGHTA and CDR2 FQGNSA come from the germline V gene. Trimming stripped 4 bases from V and 4 bases from J, with 13 bases between. This CDR3 has 14 amino acids. CDR3 in amino acids: CASSSMGGGTEAFF. Written as DNA, the CDR3 is TGTGCCAGCAGCTCTATGGGGGGGGGCACTGAAGCTTTCTTT.

This rearrangement joins TRBV7-2 to TRBJ2-6, with D tentatively TRBD1 (5 bases). This CDR3 has 17 amino acids. Between the trimmed V and J ends, which lost 5 bases and 3 bases, there was a span of 17 bases. CDR1 and CDR2 from the germline V gene are SGHTA and FQGNSA. CDR3 DNA sequence: TGTGCCAGCAGCCCAAGCACAGGTCTTGGTGGGGCCAACGTCCTGACTTTC. Protein: CASSPSTGLGGANVLTF.